The clone carrying this TCR beta chain showed up just a few times. The antigen is undetermined. This sample was included in a study of CD8 T cells in ankylosing spondylitis. Study-level results: Enrichment of disease-linked clones was reportedly significant in matched ankylosing spondylitis synovial fluid. A CD8+ phenotype characterized the disease-linked clones, which were relatively rare in peripheral blood. Roughly eight highly homologous variants made up a TCR beta motif, and this motif appeared characteristic of ankylosing spondylitis blood.

Quantitative barcoded 5'-RACE was used to prepare TCR beta libraries. TCRdb recomputed calls from the 5' RACE reads with MiXCR, one row per CDR3 protein. The sample has some 130,000 distinct CDR3 sequences; around 10% are singletons. The germline CDR1 and CDR2 sequences are KGHSH and LQKENI. V was shortened by 2 bases and J by 7 bases, with 15 bases between the two germline ends. The length of the CDR3 is 16 residues. The TCR was taken from a female donor with ankylosing spondylitis or in good health (not recorded which). This chain connects TRBV18 to TRBJ1-6; D perhaps matches TRBD1 (6 bases). Input material: blood, either unsorted or a sorted T cell fraction (not recorded which). The CDR3 sequence: CASSPDSGVNNSPLHF. In nucleotides, the CDR3 is TGTGCCAGCTCACCAGACTCAGGGGTTAACAATTCACCCCTCCACTTT.